The rows below give T cell receptor beta chains drawn from one sample of a study of blood T cell repertoires in COVID-19. The assay was immunoSEQ multiplex PCR, and TCRdb's table has in-frame clones only and misses some. The data contain over 250,000 clones, 90% of them singletons. The sequenced sample was PBMCs or T cells enriched from blood (not recorded which). The receptors here all came from a man aged 55 to 69 who had recovered from COVID-19. The CDR3 runs from the conserved cysteine through the conserved F or W.

len | v_gene | CDR3aa
15 | TRBV5-1 | CASNPVAGGPLEQYF
13 | TRBV6-6 | CASSDRGLYGYTF
15 | TRBV30 | CAWSVSSGSTDTQYF
15 | TRBV9 | CASSVQQGTNEKLFF
13 | TRBV19 | CASSIWSGETQYF
13 | TRBV5-1 | CASSGTGSDGYTF
14 | TRBV2 | CASEQGADTGELFF
17 | TRBV11-2 | CASSSSLSGREYNEQFF
15 | TRBV4-2 | CASSQVRGSDYGYTF
13 | TRBV7-3 | CASSSSGSGEQYF
15 | TRBV29-1 | CSVQDSVHLNTEAFF
15 | TRBV7-2 | CASSLAPDINYGYTF
15 | TRBV4-3 | CASSQDGADTDTQYF
14 | TRBV25-1 | CASGGGLLDQPQHF
14 | TRBV19 | CASSIGQLNTEAFF
15 | TRBV10-3 | CAIKRATGDSYEQYF
12 | TRBV30 | CAWDSDNQPQHF
20 | TRBV6-6 | CASSLIVPGLEGTNTGELFF
13 | TRBV11-1 | CASSPGQNYGYTF
11 | TRBV12-3/TRBV12-4 | CASSSRGELFF
14 | TRBV30 | CAWSAGQGDQPQHF
16 | TRBV5-5 | CASSFLTGGSTDTQYF
15 | TRBV18 | CASSLDRWGEETQYF
15 | TRBV21-1 | CASSLQGTSRETQYF
16 | TRBV4-1 | CASSQGVPGAQNIQYF
14 | TRBV29-1 | CSPIALSSYNEQFF
19 | TRBV5-1 | CASNGGDSGGPSSYNEQFF
14 | TRBV19 | CASSHRVSSYEQYF
17 | TRBV6-2/TRBV6-3 | CASSLRDRSSYNSPLHF
13 | TRBV18 | CASSEGTAGELFF
15 | TRBV19 | CASSIFSQGADEQYF
16 | TRBV4-2 | CASSPTGGGPNQPQHF
14 | TRBV7-2 | CASNGGQPYNEQFF
11 | TRBV6-4 | CASSNGYGYTF
18 | TRBV4-3 | CASSQEIRGGSVADTQYF
13 | TRBV7-8 | CASSLAPNEKLFF
14 | TRBV6-1 | CASSEGQGRETQYF
17 | TRBV5-4 | CASSLVTRGPRNQPQHF
15 | TRBV6-5 | CASRDGTPLVYEQYF
14 | TRBV4-3 | CASSQGGSPGELFF
16 | TRBV18 | CASSPTSGTGVWTQYF
15 | TRBV29-1 | CSVEVTGSVVYGYTF
12 | TRBV29-1 | CSVEVLTAGYTF
14 | TRBV4-1 | CASSLDRVGEKLFF
18 | TRBV4-1 | CASSSTTGASGTYNEQFF